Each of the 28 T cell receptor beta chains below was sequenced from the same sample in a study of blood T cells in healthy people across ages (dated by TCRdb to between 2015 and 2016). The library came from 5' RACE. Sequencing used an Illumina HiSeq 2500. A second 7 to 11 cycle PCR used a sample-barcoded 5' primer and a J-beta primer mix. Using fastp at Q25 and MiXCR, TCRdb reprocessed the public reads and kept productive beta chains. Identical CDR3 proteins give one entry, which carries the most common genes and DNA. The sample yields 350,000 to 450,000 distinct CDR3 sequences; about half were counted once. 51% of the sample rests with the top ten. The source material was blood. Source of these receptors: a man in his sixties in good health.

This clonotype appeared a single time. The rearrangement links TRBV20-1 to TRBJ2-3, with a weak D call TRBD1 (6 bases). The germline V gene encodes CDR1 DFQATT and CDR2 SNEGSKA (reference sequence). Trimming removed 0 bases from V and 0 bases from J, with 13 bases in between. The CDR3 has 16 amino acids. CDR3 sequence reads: CSARDSGGFSTDTQYF. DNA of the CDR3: TGCAGTGCTAGAGACAGTGGGGGCTTTAGCACAGATACGCAGTATTTT.

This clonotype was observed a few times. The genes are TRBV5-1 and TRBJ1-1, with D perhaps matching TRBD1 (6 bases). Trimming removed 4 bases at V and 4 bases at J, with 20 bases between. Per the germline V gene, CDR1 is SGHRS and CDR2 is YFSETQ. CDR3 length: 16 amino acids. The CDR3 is CASSPRLDTQGTEAFF. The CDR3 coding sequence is TGCGCCAGCAGCCCGAGGCTGGACACACAGGGCACTGAAGCTTTCTTT.

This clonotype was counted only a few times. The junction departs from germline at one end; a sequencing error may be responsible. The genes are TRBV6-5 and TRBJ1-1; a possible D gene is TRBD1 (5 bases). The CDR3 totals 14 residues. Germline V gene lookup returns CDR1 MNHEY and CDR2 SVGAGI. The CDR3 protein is CASSYSGPGTEAFF. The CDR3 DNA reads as TGTGCCAGCAGCTACTCAGGGCCCGGCACTGAAGCTTTCTTT.

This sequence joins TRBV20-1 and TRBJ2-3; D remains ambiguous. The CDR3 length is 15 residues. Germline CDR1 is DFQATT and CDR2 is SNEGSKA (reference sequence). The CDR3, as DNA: TGCAGCCTCGCGAGGACGGGCTCCGTTACAGATACGCAGTATTTT. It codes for CSLARTGSVTDTQYF.

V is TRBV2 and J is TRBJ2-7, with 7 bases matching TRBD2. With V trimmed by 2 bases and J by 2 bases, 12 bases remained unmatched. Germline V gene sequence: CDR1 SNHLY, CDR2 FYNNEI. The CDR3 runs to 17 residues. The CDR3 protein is CASSERLLSSGTYEQYF. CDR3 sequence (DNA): TGTGCCAGCAGTGAAAGGTTATTGTCTAGCGGCACCTACGAGCAGTACTTC.

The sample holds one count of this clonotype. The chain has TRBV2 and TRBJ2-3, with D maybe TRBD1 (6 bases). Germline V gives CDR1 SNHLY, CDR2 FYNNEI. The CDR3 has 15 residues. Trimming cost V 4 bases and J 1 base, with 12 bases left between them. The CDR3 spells CASSGQARGTDTQYF. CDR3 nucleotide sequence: TGTGCCAGCAGTGGACAGGCGCGGGGCACAGATACGCAGTATTTT. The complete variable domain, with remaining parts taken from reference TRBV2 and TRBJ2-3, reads EPEVTQTPSHQVTQMGQEVILRCVPISNHLYFYWYRQILGQKVEFLVSFYNNEISEKSEIFDDQFSVERPDGSNFTLKIRSTKLEDSAMYFCASSGQARGTDTQYFGPGTRLTVL.

This chain's CDR3 is CASKGRGRNQPQHF. For the CDR3, the DNA is TGTGCCAGCAAGGGCAGGGGGCGAAATCAGCCCCAGCATTTT. The gene calls are TRBV6-5 and TRBJ1-5, with 8 positions matching TRBD1. Germline CDR1 reads MNHEY; CDR2 reads SVGAGI. This CDR3 has 14 amino acids. V lost 7 bases, J lost 4 bases, and 6 bases stayed unmatched.

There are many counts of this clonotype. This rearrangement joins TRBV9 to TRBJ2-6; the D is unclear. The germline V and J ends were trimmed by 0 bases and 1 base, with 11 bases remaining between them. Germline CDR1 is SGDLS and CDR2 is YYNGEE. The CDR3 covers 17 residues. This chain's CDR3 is CASSVVPVRSGANVLTF. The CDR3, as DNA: TGTGCCAGCAGCGTAGTCCCGGTTCGATCTGGGGCCAACGTCCTGACTTTC. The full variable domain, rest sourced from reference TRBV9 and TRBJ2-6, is DSGVTQTPKHLITATGQRVTLRCSPRSGDLSVYWYQQSLDQGLQFLIQYYNGEERAKGNILERFSAQQFPDLHSELNLSSLELGDSALYFCASSVVPVRSGANVLTFGAGSRLTVL.

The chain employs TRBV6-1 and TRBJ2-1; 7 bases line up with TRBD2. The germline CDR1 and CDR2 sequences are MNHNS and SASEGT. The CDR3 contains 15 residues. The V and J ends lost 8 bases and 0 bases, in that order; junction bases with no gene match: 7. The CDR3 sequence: CASALGTTSYNEQFF. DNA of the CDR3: TGTGCCAGCGCTCTCGGGACTACCTCCTACAATGAGCAGTTCTTC.

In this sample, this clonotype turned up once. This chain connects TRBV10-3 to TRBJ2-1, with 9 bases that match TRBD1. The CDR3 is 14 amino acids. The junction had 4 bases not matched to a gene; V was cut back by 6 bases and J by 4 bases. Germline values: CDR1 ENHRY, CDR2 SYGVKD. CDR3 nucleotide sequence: TGTGCCATCAGCCGGGACAGGGAGTACAATGAGCAGTTCTTC. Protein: CAISRDREYNEQFF.

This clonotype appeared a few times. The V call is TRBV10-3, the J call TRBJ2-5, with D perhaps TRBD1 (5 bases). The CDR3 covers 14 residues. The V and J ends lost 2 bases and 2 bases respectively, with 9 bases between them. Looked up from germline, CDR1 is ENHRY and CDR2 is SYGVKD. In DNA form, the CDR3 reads TGTGCCATCAGTGAGGGGGCGGAACAAGAGACCCAGTACTTC. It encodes CAISEGAEQETQYF.

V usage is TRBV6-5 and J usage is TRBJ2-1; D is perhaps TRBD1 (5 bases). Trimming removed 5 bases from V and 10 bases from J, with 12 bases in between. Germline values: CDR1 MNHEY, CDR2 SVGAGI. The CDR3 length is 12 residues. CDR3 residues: CASSRQGGEQFF. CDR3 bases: TGTGCCAGCAGTCGCCAGGGTGGCGAGCAGTTCTTC.

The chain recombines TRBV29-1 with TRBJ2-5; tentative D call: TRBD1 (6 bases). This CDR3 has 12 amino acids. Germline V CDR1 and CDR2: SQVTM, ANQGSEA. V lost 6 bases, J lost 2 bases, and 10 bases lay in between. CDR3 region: CSVHGQQETQYF. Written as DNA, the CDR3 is TGCAGCGTACACGGACAGCAAGAGACCCAGTACTTC.

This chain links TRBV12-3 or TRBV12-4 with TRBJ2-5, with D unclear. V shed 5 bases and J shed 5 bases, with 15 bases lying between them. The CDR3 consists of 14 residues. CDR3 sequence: CASSPRPGDETQYF. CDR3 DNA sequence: TGTGCCAGCAGTCCCCGCCCAGGAGATGAGACCCAGTACTTC.

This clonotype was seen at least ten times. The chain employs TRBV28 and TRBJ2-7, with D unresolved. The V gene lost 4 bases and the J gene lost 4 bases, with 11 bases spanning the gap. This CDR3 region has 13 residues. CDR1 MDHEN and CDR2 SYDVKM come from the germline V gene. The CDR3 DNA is TGTGCCAGCAGTTCCCTGCGATTTTACGAGCAGTACTTC. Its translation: CASSSLRFYEQYF.

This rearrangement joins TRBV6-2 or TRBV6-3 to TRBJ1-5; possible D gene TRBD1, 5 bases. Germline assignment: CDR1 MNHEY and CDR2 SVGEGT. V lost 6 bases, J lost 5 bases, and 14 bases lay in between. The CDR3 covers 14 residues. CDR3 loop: CASRRPGDDQPQHF. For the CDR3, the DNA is TGTGCCAGCAGGCGGCCGGGGGATGATCAGCCCCAGCATTTT.

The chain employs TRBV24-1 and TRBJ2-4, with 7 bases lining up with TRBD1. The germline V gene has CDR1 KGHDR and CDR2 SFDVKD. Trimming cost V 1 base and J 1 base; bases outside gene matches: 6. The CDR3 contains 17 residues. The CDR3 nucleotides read TGTGCCACCAGTGATTTCGGGCTCAGGGGGGCCAAAAACATTCAGTACTTC. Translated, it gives CATSDFGLRGAKNIQYF.

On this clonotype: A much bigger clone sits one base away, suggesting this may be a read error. The CDR3 loop reads CASSTLDRGRHEQYF. The CDR3 nucleotides are TGTGCCAGCAGTACCTTGGACAGGGGGCGCCACGAGCAGTACTTC. The chain links TRBV6-6 to TRBJ2-7, with 11 bases lining up with TRBD1. The CDR3 covers 15 residues. V lost 5 bases and J lost 5; bases outside the gene matches: 8. Germline-derived CDR1 and CDR2 are MNHNY and SVGAGI (reference sequence).

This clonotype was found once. This chain's CDR3 is CSAAGGGNQPQHF. CDR3 nucleotides: TGCAGTGCTGCGGGGGGTGGCAATCAGCCCCAGCATTTT. The J gene is TRBJ1-5, the V gene TRBV20-1; perhaps TRBD1 as D (5 bases). Germline CDR1 and CDR2: DFQATT and SNEGSKA (reference sequence). This CDR3 is 13 amino acids long. V lost 5 bases to trimming and J lost 2 bases, with 10 bases between them.

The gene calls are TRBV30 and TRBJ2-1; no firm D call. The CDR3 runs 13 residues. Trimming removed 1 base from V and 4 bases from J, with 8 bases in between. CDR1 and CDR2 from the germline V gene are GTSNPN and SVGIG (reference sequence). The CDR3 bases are TGTGCCTGGAGTGGATCTACGTACAATGAGCAGTTCTTC. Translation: CAWSGSTYNEQFF.

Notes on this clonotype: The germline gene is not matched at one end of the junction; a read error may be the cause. Written as DNA, the CDR3 is TGTGTCAGCAGCGCTTCTCTTCCGGGACAGGGGGCGGAGGGCTACACCTTC. It codes for CVSSASLPGQGAEGYTF. The J gene is TRBJ1-2, the V gene TRBV7-9, with 12 bases that match TRBD1. Germline values: CDR1 SEHNR, CDR2 FQNEAQ (reference sequence). CDR3 length: 17 amino acids.

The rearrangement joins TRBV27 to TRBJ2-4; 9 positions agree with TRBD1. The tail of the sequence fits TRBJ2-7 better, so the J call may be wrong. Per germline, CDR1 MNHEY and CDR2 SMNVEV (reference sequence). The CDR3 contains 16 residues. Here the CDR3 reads CASSLYPGQGTYEQYF. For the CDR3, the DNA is TGTGCCAGCAGTCTGTACCCGGGACAGGGAACTTACGAGCAGTACTTC.

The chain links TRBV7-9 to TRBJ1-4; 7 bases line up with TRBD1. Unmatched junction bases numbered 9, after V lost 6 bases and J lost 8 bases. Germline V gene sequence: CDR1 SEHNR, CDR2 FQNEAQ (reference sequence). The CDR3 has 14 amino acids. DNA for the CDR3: TGTGCCAGCAGTGAACAGGGGCCGCAAGAAAAACTGTTTTTT. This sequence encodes CASSEQGPQEKLFF.

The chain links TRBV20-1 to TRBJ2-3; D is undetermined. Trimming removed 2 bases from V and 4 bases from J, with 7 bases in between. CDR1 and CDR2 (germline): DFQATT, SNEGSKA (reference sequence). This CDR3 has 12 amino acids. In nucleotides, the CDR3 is TGCAGTGCTAGAACAAACGCAGATACGCAGTATTTT. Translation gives CSARTNADTQYF.

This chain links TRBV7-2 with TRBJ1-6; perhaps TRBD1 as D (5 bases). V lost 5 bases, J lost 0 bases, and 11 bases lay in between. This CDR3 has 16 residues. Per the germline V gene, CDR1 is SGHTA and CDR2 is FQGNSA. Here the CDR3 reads CASSPGGGSYNSPLHF. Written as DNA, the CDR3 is TGTGCCAGCAGCCCTGGGGGGGGCTCCTATAATTCACCCCTCCACTTT.

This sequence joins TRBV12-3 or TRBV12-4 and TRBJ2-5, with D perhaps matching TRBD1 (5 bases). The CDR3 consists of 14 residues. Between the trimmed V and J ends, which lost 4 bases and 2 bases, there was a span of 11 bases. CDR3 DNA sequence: TGTGCCAGCAGTTCGCACAGGTGGCAAGAGACCCAGTACTTC. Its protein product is CASSSHRWQETQYF.

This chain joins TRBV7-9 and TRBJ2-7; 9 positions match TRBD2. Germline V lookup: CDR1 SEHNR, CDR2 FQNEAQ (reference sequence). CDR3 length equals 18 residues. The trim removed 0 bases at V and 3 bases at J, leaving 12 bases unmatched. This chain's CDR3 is CASSLAGRSGRLGYEQYF. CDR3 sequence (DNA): TGTGCCAGCAGCTTAGCCGGTCGGAGCGGGAGGTTAGGCTACGAGCAGTACTTC.

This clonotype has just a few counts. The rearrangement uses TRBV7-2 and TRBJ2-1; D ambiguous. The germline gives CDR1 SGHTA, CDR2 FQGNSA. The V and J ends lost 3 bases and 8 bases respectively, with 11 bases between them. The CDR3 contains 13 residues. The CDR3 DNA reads TGTGCCAGCAGCTTGGCCCAGTGGGATGAGCAGTTCTTC. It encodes CASSLAQWDEQFF.